The 27 T cell receptor beta chains below come from one sample, sequenced in a study of OX40 agonist ivuxolimab in advanced cancers. Data came from immunoSEQ multiplex PCR; TCRdb stores just in-frame clones and leaves some out. The sample carries tens of thousands of clones, roughly 90% recorded once. The input for sequencing was CD4+ or CD8+ T cells sorted from blood, taken in a trial of the OX40 agonist ivuxolimab. These receptors came from an adult with an advanced solid tumor such as melanoma, head and neck, liver or kidney cancer.

This chain links TRBV10-3 with TRBJ1-2; 11 bases align to TRBD1. Germline V gene data show CDR1 as ENHRY and CDR2 as SYGVKD. The CDR3 length is 16 residues. J was trimmed by 6 bases and V by 0 bases; bases with no gene match: 6. This CDR3 reads CAISESAGTGGNGYTF. CDR3 DNA sequence: TGTGCCATCAGTGAGTCGGCCGGGACAGGGGGGAATGGCTACACCTTC.

CDR3 in amino acids: CSVGEFLGHGYGYTF. Written as DNA, the CDR3 is TGCAGCGTTGGAGAGTTTTTGGGTCATGGCTATGGCTACACCTTC. V usage is TRBV29-1 and J usage is TRBJ1-2, with D hard to call. The CDR3 sequence is 15 residues long. Germline-derived CDR1 and CDR2 are SQVTM and ANQGSEA. Trimming took off 4 bases at V and 4 bases at J, with 19 bases between the two ends.

V is TRBV5-4 and J is TRBJ1-2, with D tentatively TRBD1 (6 bases). V dropped 2 bases and J dropped 3 bases, with 8 bases sitting between them. Germline CDR1 reads SGHNT; CDR2 reads YYREEE (reference sequence). There are 13 residues in the CDR3. The CDR3 DNA is TGTGCCAGCAGCTTTAACAGGGACTATGGCTACACCTTC. Residues: CASSFNRDYGYTF.

The J gene is TRBJ1-1, the V gene TRBV7-2; tentative D call: TRBD1 (6 bases). CDR3 length equals 14 residues. Germline CDR1 reads SGHTA; CDR2 reads FQGNSA. Trimming took 5 bases from V and 2 from J, leaving 12 bases between them. The CDR3 loop is CASSGRDKNTEAFF. DNA of the CDR3: TGTGCCAGCAGCGGCAGGGACAAAAACACTGAAGCTTTCTTT.

The chain couples TRBV6-4 to TRBJ2-1; 12 nucleotides line up with TRBD2. The germline V gene encodes CDR1 MRHNA and CDR2 SNTAGT. This CDR3 region has 15 residues. The ends lost 5 bases at V and 2 bases at J; junction bases unmatched: 1. CDR3 loop: CASSLAGGPYNEQFF. CDR3 in DNA: TGTGCCAGCAGTCTAGCGGGGGGGCCCTACAATGAGCAGTTCTTC.

This clone was detected only once. The chain links TRBV5-1 to TRBJ1-6; 8 bases align to TRBD1. Germline V CDR1 and CDR2: SGHRS, YFSETQ. The CDR3 has 15 amino acids. The V segment lost 4 bases and the J segment 8 bases; nucleotides outside the gene matches: 8. CDR3 sequence: CASSGRQGMDSPLHF. The CDR3 DNA sequence: TGCGCCAGCAGCGGAAGACAGGGGATGGATTCACCCCTCCACTTT.

This rearrangement joins TRBV4-1 to TRBJ2-7, with TRBD2 matching over 12 bases. CDR1 is MGHRA, CDR2 YSYEKL, per germline. This CDR3 spans 17 amino acids. The ends lost 2 bases at V and 1 base at J; junction bases unmatched: 6. Written as DNA, the CDR3 is TGCGCCAGCAGCCAAAAACTAGCGGGGGGCCAATCCTACGAGCAGTACTTC. Amino acids: CASSQKLAGGQSYEQYF.

The rearrangement uses TRBV5-8 and TRBJ2-2; D is undetermined. The CDR3 extends over 12 amino acids. The V end was cut by 0 bases, the J end by 7 bases, with 4 bases between. From germline, CDR1 is SGHTS and CDR2 YDEGEE. This chain's CDR3 is CASSLDGGELFF. For the CDR3, the DNA is TGTGCCAGCAGCTTGGATGGCGGGGAGCTGTTTTTT.

The chain carries TRBV7-8 and TRBJ2-3; D not resolved. This CDR3 has 13 residues. The V gene's germline CDR1 is SGHVS and CDR2 FQNEAQ. The germline V and J ends were trimmed by 2 bases and 6 bases, with 9 bases remaining between them. For the CDR3, the DNA is TGTGCCAGCAGCTTACCTGCGTCGGATACGCAGTATTTT. Translated, it gives CASSLPASDTQYF. The whole variable domain, filled in from reference TRBV7-8 and TRBJ2-3, reads GAGVSQSPRYKVAKRGQDVALRCDPISGHVSLFWYQQALGQGPEFLTYFQNEAQLDKSGLPSDRFFAERPEGSVSTLKIQRTQQEDSAVYLCASSLPASDTQYFGPGTRLTVL.

This chain links TRBV27 with TRBJ2-2; a weak D match, TRBD2 (5 bases). The V and J ends lost 4 bases and 1 base respectively, with 16 bases between them. The CDR3 has 17 residues. From germline, CDR1 is MNHEY and CDR2 SMNVEV (reference sequence). This CDR3 is CASSSHLDGLNTGELFF. CDR3 sequence (DNA): TGTGCCAGCAGTTCCCACCTAGACGGACTGAACACCGGGGAGCTGTTTTTT.

J is TRBJ2-7 and V is TRBV4-2; 11 bases are shared with TRBD2. The length of the CDR3 is 16 residues. Germline CDR1 reads LGHNA; CDR2 reads YNFKEQ. The V and J ends lost 0 bases and 6 bases, in that order; junction bases with no gene match: 7. CDR3 DNA: TGTGCCAGCAGCCAAGAAGCCGGGACTAGCGGTATCGAGCAGTACTTC. Translating gives CASSQEAGTSGIEQYF.

This clone was picked up one time. The rearrangement uses TRBV18 and TRBJ2-1, with 13 bases fitting TRBD2. Germline loops: CDR1 KGHSH, CDR2 LQKENI. The V and J ends lost 0 bases and 0 bases, in that order; junction bases with no gene match: 8. CDR3 length: 20 residues. This CDR3 is CASSPPGLAGALSSYNEQFF. In nucleotides, the CDR3 is TGTGCCAGCTCACCACCAGGACTAGCGGGGGCTCTGAGCTCCTACAATGAGCAGTTCTTC.

This rearrangement joins TRBV4-1 to TRBJ2-6; D unresolved. This CDR3 spans 15 amino acids. The germline V gene has CDR1 MGHRA and CDR2 YSYEKL. The V end was cut by 1 base, the J end by 0 bases, with 4 bases between. The CDR3 loop reads CASSQAPSGANVLTF. CDR3 nucleotides: TGCGCCAGCAGCCAAGCCCCCTCTGGGGCCAACGTCCTGACTTTC.

V is TRBV7-9 and J is TRBJ2-5; possible D gene TRBD2, 6 bases. This CDR3 has 15 amino acids. CDR1 is SEHNR and CDR2 is FQNEAQ in the germline V gene (reference sequence). The V end was cut by 1 base, the J end by 5 bases, with 14 bases between. The CDR3 spells CASSLEATGGETQYF. For the CDR3, the DNA is TGTGCCAGCAGCTTAGAAGCTACAGGAGGGGAGACCCAGTACTTC.

This clone has a handful of counts. This chain connects TRBV28 to TRBJ2-5; 7 bases agree with TRBD1. The CDR3 covers 14 residues. V shed 6 bases and J 5 bases; nucleotides not matched to a gene: 9. Germline values: CDR1 MDHEN, CDR2 SYDVKM. The CDR3 region has the DNA TGTGCCAGCAGGGCGACAGGGTTCAGGGAGACCCAGTACTTC. This translates into CASRATGFRETQYF.

The chain uses TRBV2 and TRBJ2-1; 8 bases agree with TRBD2. The CDR3 length is 14 residues. With 5 bases clipped from V and 6 bases from J, the junction kept 6 bases outside the gene matches. Germline CDR1 and CDR2: SNHLY and FYNNEI. The CDR3 sequence: CASSPGTRTNEQFF. As DNA, the CDR3 is TGTGCCAGCAGTCCCGGGACTAGAACCAATGAGCAGTTCTTC.

V gene TRBV30 combines with J gene TRBJ2-2; D is perhaps TRBD1 (6 bases). Per germline, CDR1 GTSNPN and CDR2 SVGIG (reference sequence). The CDR3 is 16 residues long. V was trimmed by 7 bases and J by 3 bases, leaving 21 bases between them. The DNA of the CDR3 is TGTGCCTACAACACCTTCCGGGACACCTACACCGGGGAGCTGTTTTTT. It translates to CAYNTFRDTYTGELFF.

This chain connects TRBV2 to TRBJ1-1; weak D call: TRBD1 (5 bases). The CDR3 length is 12 residues. Trimming pared 11 bases from V and 1 base from J, leaving 11 bases between. The V gene's germline CDR1 is SNHLY and CDR2 FYNNEI. The CDR3 DNA sequence: TGTGCCGTCGGACAACCGAACACTGAAGCTTTCTTT. Its translation: CAVGQPNTEAFF.

The chain links TRBV5-4 to TRBJ1-6; TRBD1 matches at 9 bases. The trim removed 5 bases at V and 7 bases at J, leaving 4 bases unmatched. This CDR3 has 14 residues. Germline CDR1 reads SGHNT; CDR2 reads YYREEE (reference sequence). CDR3 DNA sequence: TGTGCCAGCAGACGGGACAGGGAGAATTCACCCCTCCACTTT. Translating it yields CASRRDRENSPLHF.

This clone was seen a single time. The chain joins TRBV29-1 to TRBJ2-7; D may be TRBD1 (5 bases). The germline CDR1 and CDR2 sequences are SQVTM and ANQGSEA. The V end was cut by 5 bases, the J end by 5 bases, with 13 bases between. The CDR3 loop spans 12 amino acids. CDR3 region: CSVRREAHEQYF. In DNA, the CDR3 is TGCAGCGTTCGCAGGGAAGCCCACGAGCAGTACTTC.

V is TRBV30 and J is TRBJ1-1; no clear D gene. Germline V lookup: CDR1 GTSNPN, CDR2 SVGIG (reference sequence). Trimming shortened V by 4 bases and J by 0 bases, and 6 bases separated the two germline ends. The CDR3 spans 12 residues. CDR3 region: CAWMWVNTEAFF. CDR3 DNA sequence: TGTGCCTGGATGTGGGTGAACACTGAAGCTTTCTTT.

Only one count was recorded for this clone. The V call is TRBV19, the J call TRBJ2-3, with D perhaps matching TRBD1 (6 bases). CDR1 and CDR2 (germline): LNHDA, SQIVND (reference sequence). The V and J ends lost 11 bases and 0 bases respectively, with 15 bases between them. The CDR3 loop spans 14 amino acids. This chain's CDR3 is CAFLRDKSTDTQYF. CDR3 DNA: TGTGCCTTTCTCCGGGACAAGAGCACAGATACGCAGTATTTT.

This clone appeared a single time. This chain joins TRBV7-8 and TRBJ1-1, with a possible D match to TRBD1 (5 bases). The CDR3 contains 13 residues. Germline values: CDR1 SGHVS, CDR2 FQNEAQ. Trimming removed 7 bases at V and 1 base at J, with 10 bases between. CDR3 sequence (DNA): TGTGCCAGCATGTCGGGGCCGAACACTGAAGCTTTCTTT. Residues: CASMSGPNTEAFF.

In DNA, the CDR3 is TGTGCCAGCAGCTCCAGCGGACAGGGCTTAAGAGAGACCCAGTACTTC. Translated, it gives CASSSSGQGLRETQYF. J is TRBJ2-5 and V is TRBV5-6; 8 bases align to TRBD1. The trim removed 3 bases at V and 4 bases at J, leaving 11 bases unmatched. Germline V gene sequence: CDR1 SGHDT, CDR2 YYEEEE. The CDR3 has 16 amino acids.

The chain recombines TRBV5-4 with TRBJ2-5; 8 bases align to TRBD2. The CDR3 runs to 15 residues. V lost 0 bases and J lost 2; bases outside the gene matches: 3. CDR1 SGHNT and CDR2 YYREEE come from the germline V gene (reference sequence). This CDR3 is CASSLVVAGQETQYF. The CDR3 DNA reads TGTGCCAGCAGCTTGGTAGTAGCGGGGCAAGAGACCCAGTACTTC. The full variable domain, with the rest looked up from reference TRBV5-4 and TRBJ2-5, is ETGVTQSPTHLIKTRGQQVTLRCSSQSGHNTVSWYQQALGQGPQFIFQYYREEENGRGNFPPRFSGLQFPNYSSELNVNALELDDSALYLCASSLVVAGQETQYFGPGTRLLVL.

The rearrangement uses TRBV6-6 and TRBJ1-6; a possible D gene is TRBD1 (6 bases). Germline CDR1 MNHNY, CDR2 SVGAGI (reference sequence). The CDR3 sequence is 15 residues long. V shed 2 bases and J shed 9 bases, with 14 bases lying between them. CDR3 DNA sequence: TGTGCCAGCAGTTACGGGGGGGCTCGGGGTTCACCCCTCCACTTT. Protein sequence: CASSYGGARGSPLHF.

The J gene is TRBJ1-2, the V gene TRBV6-5; unclear D gene. The V gene lost 5 bases and the J gene lost 7 bases, with 11 bases spanning the gap. The CDR3 is 12 amino acids. CDR1 is MNHEY, CDR2 SVGAGI, per germline. CDR3 in amino acids: CASSDDGSGYTF. The CDR3 DNA is TGTGCCAGCAGTGACGACGGGAGTGGCTACACCTTC.